These 18 T cell receptor beta chains came from one sample sequenced in a study of early T cells in non-severe SARS-CoV-2 infection. TCRdb itself ran the 5' RACE reads through MiXCR, one entry per CDR3 protein. The sample lists around 86,000 distinct CDR3 sequences; 14% to 15% were seen once. Sequenced: whole blood. The receptors come from an adult who was a healthcare worker with PCR-confirmed SARS-CoV-2 infection or an uninfected control (not recorded which).

This clonotype was seen a handful of times. The chain couples TRBV6-5 to TRBJ1-2; 8 positions agree with TRBD1. Trimming at V came to 5 bases and at J to 1 base, leaving 9 bases not matched to a gene. CDR3 length: 16 amino acids. Germline V CDR1 and CDR2: MNHEY, SVGAGI. Here the CDR3 DNA reads TGTGCCAGCAGTCCCTCCGGACAGGGCGGTAACTATGGCTACACCTTC. The encoded protein is CASSPSGQGGNYGYTF.

This clonotype has more than one count but fewer than ten. The gene calls are TRBV29-1 and TRBJ1-3; D gene unclear. CDR1 is SQVTM, CDR2 ANQGSEA, per germline. This CDR3 is built from 13 residues. V lost 4 bases to trimming and J lost 7 bases, with 14 bases between them. The CDR3 is CSVAPLEGNTIYF. The CDR3 coding sequence is TGCAGCGTTGCCCCCCTGGAAGGTAACACCATATATTTT.

V is TRBV20-1 and J is TRBJ1-4; unclear D gene. Trimming left V 1 base short and J 0 bases short, with 9 bases between. Germline lookup yields CDR1 DFQATT and CDR2 SNEGSKA (reference sequence). The CDR3 totals 15 residues. CDR3: CSARVFGSTNEKLFF. The CDR3 DNA is TGCAGTGCTAGAGTTTTCGGTTCAACTAATGAAAAACTGTTTTTT.

In its sample, this clonotype was seen a few times. This CDR3 is CASSLTGLAGLSYNEQFF. CDR3 nucleotides: TGTGCCAGCAGTCTGACGGGACTAGCGGGGCTGTCCTACAATGAGCAGTTCTTC. The chain links TRBV6-4 to TRBJ2-1; 13 bases are a match to TRBD2. Germline CDR1 and CDR2: MRHNA and SNTAGT. V was pared by 5 bases and J by 1 base, with 8 bases of the junction left unmatched. The CDR3 runs to 18 residues.

At least ten counts were recorded for this clonotype. This chain links TRBV30 with TRBJ1-5, with D maybe TRBD1 (5 bases). Trimming took 5 bases from V and 5 from J, leaving 13 bases between them. The length of the CDR3 is 13 residues. Germline V CDR1 and CDR2: GTSNPN, SVGIG (reference sequence). The CDR3 region is CAWARDRDQPQHF. CDR3 DNA: TGTGCCTGGGCAAGGGACCGCGATCAGCCCCAGCATTTT.

This clonotype was counted a few times. The CDR3 bases are TGTGCCAGCAGCCAAGAACAAGCGGGGGTCCAAGAGACCCAGTACTTC. As protein: CASSQEQAGVQETQYF. J is TRBJ2-5 and V is TRBV3-1; 8 positions match TRBD2. CDR1 and CDR2 from the germline V gene are LGHDT and YNNKEL (reference sequence). The CDR3 has 16 amino acids. V shed 0 bases and J 1 base; nucleotides not matched to a gene: 4.

There are a few counts of this clonotype. The rearrangement links TRBV24-1 to TRBJ1-5, with D possibly TRBD1 on 6 matching bases. V was pared by 9 bases and J by 3 bases, with 11 bases between. CDR3 length: 13 amino acids. Per the germline V gene, CDR1 is KGHDR and CDR2 is SFDVKD. In DNA, the CDR3 is TGTGCCACCTCAGCAGGGGACAATCAGCCCCAGCATTTT. This encodes CATSAGDNQPQHF.

J is TRBJ1-2 and V is TRBV19; 10 nucleotides align to TRBD1. The CDR3 runs 14 residues. Per the germline V gene, CDR1 is LNHDA and CDR2 is SQIVND (reference sequence). Trimming took 4 bases from V and 6 from J; bases not matched to a gene: 5. The CDR3: CASSTTTGGNGYTF. In DNA, the CDR3 is TGTGCCAGTAGTACTACGACAGGGGGCAATGGCTACACCTTC. Combining the CDR3 with reference TRBV19 and TRBJ1-2 gives the whole variable domain DGGITQSPKYLFRKEGQNVTLSCEQNLNHDAMYWYRQDPGQGLRLIYYSQIVNDFQKGDIAEGYSVSREKKESFPLTVTSAQKNPTAFYLCASSTTTGGNGYTFGSGTRLTVV.

V usage is TRBV18 and J usage is TRBJ1-4; D ambiguous. Deletions cut 1 base from V and 5 bases from J, with 8 bases between. CDR1 and CDR2 (germline): KGHSH, LQKENI. CDR3 length equals 14 residues. CDR3 protein: CASSPRQANEKLFF. CDR3 coding DNA: TGTGCCAGCTCACCACGGCAGGCAAATGAAAAACTGTTTTTT.

The rearrangement uses TRBV4-1 and TRBJ2-5, with 7 bases fitting TRBD2. This CDR3 has 16 residues. The V and J ends lost 0 bases and 5 bases, in that order; junction bases with no gene match: 9. CDR1 is MGHRA, CDR2 YSYEKL, per germline. CDR3 in amino acids: CASSQDRGAGRETQYF. The CDR3 nucleotides read TGCGCCAGCAGCCAAGATCGCGGAGCGGGGCGGGAGACCCAGTACTTC.

The chain joins TRBV18 to TRBJ1-3; D uncertain. V was cut by 5 bases and J by 0 bases, with 14 bases left in between. The CDR3 loop spans 16 amino acids. The germline gives CDR1 KGHSH, CDR2 LQKENI. CDR3 amino acids: CASSTQRTLSGNTIYF. CDR3 nucleotide sequence: TGTGCCAGCTCAACTCAGCGTACGCTCTCTGGAAACACCATATATTTT.

This clonotype has a count of ten or more. In DNA form, the CDR3 reads TGCAGTGCTAGAAGACAGACAGGGGGAGAGACCCAGTACTTC. This translates into CSARRQTGGETQYF. The gene calls are TRBV20-1 and TRBJ2-5, with 9 positions matching TRBD1. V dropped 2 bases and J dropped 4; count of bases not matched to a gene: 5. The CDR3 runs 14 residues. Per germline, CDR1 DFQATT and CDR2 SNEGSKA (reference sequence).

This clonotype appeared a few times. The chain combines TRBV29-1 with TRBJ1-1; no clear D. Trimming removed 4 bases at V and 7 bases at J, with 13 bases between. The length of the CDR3 is 12 residues. CDR1 and CDR2 (germline): SQVTM, ANQGSEA. CDR3 protein: CSVAPTGIEAFF. The CDR3 DNA reads as TGCAGCGTTGCCCCCACCGGGATTGAAGCTTTCTTT.

The chain employs TRBV5-1 and TRBJ2-1, with 10 bases identical to TRBD1. Germline values: CDR1 SGHRS, CDR2 YFSETQ. The V and J ends lost 6 bases and 8 bases, in that order; junction bases with no gene match: 8. The CDR3 length is 14 residues. Written as DNA, the CDR3 is TGCGCCAGCAAGCGGGACAGGGGTAGAGATGAGCAGTTCTTC. Translation: CASKRDRGRDEQFF.

This clonotype was counted a few times. The V and J genes are TRBV28 and TRBJ2-7; 9 bases match TRBD1. Trimming at V came to 5 bases and at J to 4 bases, leaving 6 bases not matched to a gene. The CDR3 spans 14 residues. Germline loops: CDR1 MDHEN, CDR2 SYDVKM. In nucleotides, the CDR3 is TGTGCCAGCAGTGGGAGGACAGGGGCTTACGAGCAGTACGTC. Translating gives CASSGRTGAYEQYV.

The gene calls are TRBV7-2 and TRBJ2-7; tentative D call: TRBD2 (5 bases). Germline-derived CDR1 and CDR2 are SGHTA and FQGNSA. The V and J ends lost 2 bases and 1 base respectively, with 6 bases between them. The CDR3 has 13 amino acids. This CDR3 is CASSLRESYEQYV. CDR3 DNA sequence: TGTGCCAGCAGCTTACGGGAATCCTACGAGCAGTACGTC.

The sample holds many counts of this clonotype. The chain has TRBV21-1 and TRBJ2-2; the table's D call TRBD1 went unverified against the DNA. TRBV21-1 counts as a pseudogene. There are 12 residues in the CDR3. For the CDR3, the DNA is TGTGCCAGCAGCCCTAGGGGCGGGGAGCTGTTTTTT. It encodes CASSPRGGELFF.

The V call is TRBV5-1, the J call TRBJ2-4; D is ambiguous. Trimming took off 3 bases at V and 3 bases at J, with 7 bases between the two ends. The CDR3 totals 13 residues. Germline CDR1 reads SGHRS; CDR2 reads YFSETQ. The CDR3 region is CASSSPGKNIQYF. In DNA, the CDR3 is TGCGCCAGCAGCTCCCCAGGCAAAAACATTCAGTACTTC.